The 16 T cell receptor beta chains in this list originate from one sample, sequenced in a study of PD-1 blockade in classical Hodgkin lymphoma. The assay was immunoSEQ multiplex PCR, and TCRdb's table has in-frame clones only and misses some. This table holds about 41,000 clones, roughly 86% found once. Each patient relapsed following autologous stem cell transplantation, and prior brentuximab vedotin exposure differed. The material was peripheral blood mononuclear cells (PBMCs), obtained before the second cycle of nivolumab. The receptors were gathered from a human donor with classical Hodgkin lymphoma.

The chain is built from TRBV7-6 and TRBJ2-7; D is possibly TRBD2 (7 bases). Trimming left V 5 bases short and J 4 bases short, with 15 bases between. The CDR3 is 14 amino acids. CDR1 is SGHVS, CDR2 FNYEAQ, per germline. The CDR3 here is CASSATGGAYEQYF. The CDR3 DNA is TGTGCCAGCAGCGCAACTGGGGGGGCTTACGAGCAGTACTTC.

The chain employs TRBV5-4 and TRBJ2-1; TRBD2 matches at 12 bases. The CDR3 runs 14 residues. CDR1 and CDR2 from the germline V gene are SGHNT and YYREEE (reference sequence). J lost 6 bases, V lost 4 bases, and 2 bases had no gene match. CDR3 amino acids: CASSPTSGGNEQFF. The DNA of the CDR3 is TGTGCCAGCAGCCCGACTAGCGGGGGCAATGAGCAGTTCTTC.

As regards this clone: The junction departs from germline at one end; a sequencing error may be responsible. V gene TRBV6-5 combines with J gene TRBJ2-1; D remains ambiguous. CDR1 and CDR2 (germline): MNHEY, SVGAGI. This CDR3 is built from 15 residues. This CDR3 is CASSDSTTSYNEQFF. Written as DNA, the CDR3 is TGTGCCAGCAGTGACTCTACTACCTCCTACAATGAGCAGTTCTTC.

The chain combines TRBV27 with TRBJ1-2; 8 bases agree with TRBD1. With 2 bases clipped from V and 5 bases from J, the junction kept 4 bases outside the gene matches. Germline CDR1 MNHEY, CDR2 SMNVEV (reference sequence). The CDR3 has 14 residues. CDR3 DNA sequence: TGTGCCAGCAGTTTAGGACAGGGACGTTATGGCTACACCTTC. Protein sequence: CASSLGQGRYGYTF.

The CDR3 spells CASKQVSGANVLTF. The CDR3 region has the DNA TGTGCCAGTAAACAGGTCTCTGGGGCCAACGTCCTGACTTTC. The J gene is TRBJ2-6, the V gene TRBV6-5; possibly TRBD1 for D (5 bases). The CDR3 totals 14 residues. Germline V gene lookup returns CDR1 MNHEY and CDR2 SVGAGI. The V gene lost 9 bases and the J gene lost 0 bases, with 9 bases spanning the gap.

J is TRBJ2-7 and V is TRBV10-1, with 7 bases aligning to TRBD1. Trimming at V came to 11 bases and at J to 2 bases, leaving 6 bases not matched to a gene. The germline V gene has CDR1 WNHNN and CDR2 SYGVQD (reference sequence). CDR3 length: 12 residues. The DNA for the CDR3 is TGCGCCTACCCCGGGACAGCCTACGAGCAGTACTTC. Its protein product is CAYPGTAYEQYF.

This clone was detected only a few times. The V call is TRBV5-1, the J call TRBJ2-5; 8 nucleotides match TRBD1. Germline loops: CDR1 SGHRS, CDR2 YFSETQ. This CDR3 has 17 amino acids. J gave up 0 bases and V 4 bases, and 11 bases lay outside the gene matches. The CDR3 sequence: CASSLDPGGTHQETQYF. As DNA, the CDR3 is TGCGCCAGCAGCCTTGACCCAGGGGGCACCCACCAAGAGACCCAGTACTTC. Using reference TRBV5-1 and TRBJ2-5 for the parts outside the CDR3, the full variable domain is KAGVTQTPRYLIKTRGQQVTLSCSPISGHRSVSWYQQTPGQGLQFLFEYFSETQRNKGNFPGRFSGRQFSNSRSEMNVSTLELGDSALYLCASSLDPGGTHQETQYFGPGTRLLVL.

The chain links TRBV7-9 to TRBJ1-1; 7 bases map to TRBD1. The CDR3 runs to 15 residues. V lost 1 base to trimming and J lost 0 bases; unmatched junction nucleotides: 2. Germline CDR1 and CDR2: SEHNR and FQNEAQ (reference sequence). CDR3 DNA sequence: TGTGCCAGCAGCTTAGTGGGGACAGTGAACACTGAAGCTTTCTTT. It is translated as CASSLVGTVNTEAFF.

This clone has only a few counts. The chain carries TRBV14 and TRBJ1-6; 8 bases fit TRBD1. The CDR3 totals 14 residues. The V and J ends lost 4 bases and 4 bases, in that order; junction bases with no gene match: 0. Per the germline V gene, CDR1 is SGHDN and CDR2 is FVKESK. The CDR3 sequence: CASSRDRYNSPLHF. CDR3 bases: TGTGCCAGCAGCCGGGACAGGTATAATTCACCCCTCCACTTT.

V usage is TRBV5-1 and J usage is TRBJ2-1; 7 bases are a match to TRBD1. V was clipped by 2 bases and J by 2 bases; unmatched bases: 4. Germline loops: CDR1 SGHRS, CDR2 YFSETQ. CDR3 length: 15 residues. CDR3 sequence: CASSLMQGAYNEQFF. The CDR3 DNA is TGCGCCAGCAGCTTAATGCAGGGGGCCTACAATGAGCAGTTCTTC.

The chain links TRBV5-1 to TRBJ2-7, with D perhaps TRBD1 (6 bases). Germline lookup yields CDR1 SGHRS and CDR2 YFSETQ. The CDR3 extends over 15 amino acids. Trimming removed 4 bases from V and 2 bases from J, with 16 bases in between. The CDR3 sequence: CASSMAPGTTYEQYF. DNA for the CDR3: TGCGCCAGCAGCATGGCCCCCGGGACAACCTACGAGCAGTACTTC.

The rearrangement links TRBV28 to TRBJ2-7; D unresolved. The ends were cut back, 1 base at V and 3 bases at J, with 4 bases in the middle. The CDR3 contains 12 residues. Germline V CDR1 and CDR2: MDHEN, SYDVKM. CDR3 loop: CASSLYLYEQYF. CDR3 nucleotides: TGTGCCAGCAGTTTATACCTCTACGAGCAGTACTTC.

CDR3 sequence (DNA): TGCGCCAGCAGCCAAGATCGGTCCGCCCCTGGAACCTACGAGCAGTACTTC. The encoded protein is CASSQDRSAPGTYEQYF. The genes are TRBV4-3 and TRBJ2-5; D uncertain. The J call may be mistaken, given a closer DNA end match to TRBJ2-7. Germline-derived CDR1 and CDR2 are LGHNA and YSLEER. The CDR3 runs 17 residues.

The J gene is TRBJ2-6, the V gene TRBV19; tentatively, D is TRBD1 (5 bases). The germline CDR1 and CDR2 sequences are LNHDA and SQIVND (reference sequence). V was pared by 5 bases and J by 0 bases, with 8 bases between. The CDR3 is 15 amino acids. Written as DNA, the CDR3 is TGTGCCAGTAGTCCGACAGTCTCTGGGGCCAACGTCCTGACTTTC. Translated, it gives CASSPTVSGANVLTF.

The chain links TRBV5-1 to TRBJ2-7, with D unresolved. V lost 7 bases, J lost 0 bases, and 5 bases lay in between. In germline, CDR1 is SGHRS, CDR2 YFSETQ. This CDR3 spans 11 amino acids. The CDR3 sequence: CASGDSYEQYF. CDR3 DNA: TGCGCCAGCGGGGACTCCTACGAGCAGTACTTC.

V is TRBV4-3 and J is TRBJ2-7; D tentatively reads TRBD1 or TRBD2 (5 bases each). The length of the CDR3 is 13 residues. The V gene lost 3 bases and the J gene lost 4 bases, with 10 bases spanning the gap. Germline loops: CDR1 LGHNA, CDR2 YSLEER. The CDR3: CASSQSWGYEQYF. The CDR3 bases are TGCGCCAGCAGCCAGAGCTGGGGGTACGAGCAGTACTTC.